A selection of T cell receptor beta chains follows, all from one sample in a study of blood T cell repertoires in COVID-19. Measured with immunoSEQ multiplex PCR; TCRdb has only the in-frame clones, and not every one. The sample holds 180,000 or so clones, about nine tenths seen once. Sequencing was performed on peripheral blood. The receptors derive from a man aged 40-50 years with acute or convalescent COVID-19. The CDR3 runs from the conserved cysteine through the conserved F or W. Fields, in order: J gene, D gene, clone size, V gene, CDR3 DNA, CDR3 protein. D genes are given only for firm matches. Clone size appears in some rows only: once, few, many, or a class for an expanded clone.

TRBJ1-1,.,.,TRBV7-2,TGTGCCAGCAGCTTAGGTGGACAGTGGAACACTGAAGCTTTCTTT,CASSLGGQWNTEAFF
TRBJ1-2,.,.,TRBV19,TGTGCCAGTAGTACCCTCCAGGGTGTCTATGGCTACACCTTC,CASSTLQGVYGYTF
TRBJ1-1,.,.,TRBV6-5,TGTGCCAGCAGTTACTCGAAGGTAGCCAAAAACACTGAAGCTTTCTTT,CASSYSKVAKNTEAFF
TRBJ1-4,TRBD1,.,TRBV18,TGTGCCAGCTCACCGCTACAGGGGCCTAATGAAAAACTGTTTTTT,CASSPLQGPNEKLFF
TRBJ1-6,.,.,TRBV30,TGTGCCTGGAGTCCATCCAGGACTCGCTATAATTCACCCCTCCACTTT,CAWSPSRTRYNSPLHF
TRBJ2-5,TRBD2,.,TRBV5-1,TGCGCCAGCAGCAGCGCGGGGGAAGAGACCCAGTACTTC,CASSSAGEETQYF
TRBJ2-3,TRBD1,.,TRBV6-5,TGTGCCAGCAGGGTGACAGGGACCACAGATACGCAGTATTTT,CASRVTGTTDTQYF
TRBJ2-7,.,.,TRBV7-2,TGTGCCAGCAGCTTAGCGTCGGGGGGCCGAAAGCTGGAGCAGTACTTC,CASSLASGGRKLEQYF
TRBJ2-5,.,.,TRBV3-1/TRBV3-2,TGTGCCAGCAGCTACAGGGTGGAGACCCAGTACTTC,CASSYRVETQYF
TRBJ1-1,.,once,TRBV19,TGTGCCAGTAGACCTTCTGGGGGGTCGGGCACTGAAGCTTTCTTT,CASRPSGGSGTEAFF
TRBJ2-7,.,.,TRBV19,TGTGCCAGTAGCCCGGGACTCCTGATCTACGAGCAGTACTTC,CASSPGLLIYEQYF
TRBJ2-1,TRBD1,.,TRBV5-1,TGCGCCAGCTCCAAGGGACAGGGGGACTACAATGAGCAGTTCTTC,CASSKGQGDYNEQFF
TRBJ2-1,.,.,TRBV28,TGTGCCAGCAGGTCCCGATGGGGCCCTCCTTACAATGAGCAGTTCTTC,CASRSRWGPPYNEQFF
TRBJ1-6,.,.,TRBV10-3,TGTGCCATCAGCCAAACAGCGGCAGGAGGTTCACCCCTCCACTTT,CAISQTAAGGSPLHF
TRBJ2-3,TRBD2,.,TRBV3-1/TRBV3-2,TGTGCCAGCAGCCAAGAATCAAGTCCGGGGGGGGAGACAGATACGCAGTATTTT,CASSQESSPGGETDTQYF
TRBJ2-5,TRBD2,.,TRBV10-3,TGTGCCTCCACTGGACTAGCGGGGCGGGAGACCCAGTACTTC,CASTGLAGRETQYF
TRBJ2-5,TRBD2,.,TRBV10-3,TGTGCCATCAGCCCGGGACTAGGGAACCAAGAGACCCAGTACTTC,CAISPGLGNQETQYF
TRBJ2-2,TRBD2,.,TRBV4-2,TGTGCCAGCAGCGCCCGGACTAGCGGGGGGCCCGGAAGGTTGGGGGAGCTGTTTTTT,CASSARTSGGPGRLGELFF
TRBJ1-6,.,.,TRBV3-1/TRBV3-2,TGTGCCAGCAGTCATTACCGGGACACCGGTAATTCACCCCTCCACTTT,CASSHYRDTGNSPLHF
TRBJ1-5,.,.,TRBV27,TGTGCCAGCAGTTCGACTGCGACAGGTAGCAATCAGCCCCAGCATTTT,CASSSTATGSNQPQHF
TRBJ1-1,TRBD1,.,TRBV5-4,TGTGCCAGCAGCTTGGCGACAGGGGGCACTGAAGCTTTCTTT,CASSLATGGTEAFF
TRBJ2-2,.,.,TRBV12-3/TRBV12-4,TGTGCCAGCCTCCGGGCCGGGGAGCTGTTTTTT,CASLRAGELFF
TRBJ1-4,TRBD1,.,TRBV5-1,TGCGCCAGCAGCCCTGGACAGGGCACAACTAATGAAAAACTGTTTTTT,CASSPGQGTTNEKLFF
TRBJ1-2,.,.,TRBV4-1,TGCGCCAGCAGCCAAGTCGAGGGCAACGGAGTCTTTGGCTACACCTTC,CASSQVEGNGVFGYTF
TRBJ2-7,.,.,TRBV6-5,TGTGCCAGCGGAACTATATCGGGAGAGCAGTACTTC,CASGTISGEQYF
TRBJ2-1,TRBD2,.,TRBV6-2/TRBV6-3,TGTGCCAGCAGTCGGACTAGCGGGGGGAGATCCTACAATGAGCAGTTCTTC,CASSRTSGGRSYNEQFF
TRBJ2-1,.,.,TRBV19,TGTGCCAGTAGTCCGCGCGGGCGGGGAGTCTCCTACAATGAGCAGTTCTTC,CASSPRGRGVSYNEQFF
TRBJ2-2,TRBD1,.,TRBV24-1,TGTGCCACCAGTGATCCTCCGGGACAGGGGAACACCGGGGAGCTGTTTTTT,CATSDPPGQGNTGELFF
TRBJ1-3,.,.,TRBV6-5,TGTGCCACCCTGGGGGGGCGAACTGGAAACACCATATATTTT,CATLGGRTGNTIYF
TRBJ2-5,.,.,TRBV6-6,TGTGCCAGCAGCCACACCGCGGGGGCTCTCCAAGAGACCCAGTACTTC,CASSHTAGALQETQYF
TRBJ1-5,.,.,TRBV24-1,TGTGCCACCCAGAGTGGGGCCGTTCAGCCCCAGCATTTT,CATQSGAVQPQHF
TRBJ2-3,TRBD1,.,TRBV29-1,TGCAGCGTGCCCACAGGGGGGTCCCCAGATACGCAGTATTTT,CSVPTGGSPDTQYF
TRBJ1-4,.,once,TRBV19,TGTGCCAGTAGCTTTGGGTGGGGCAATGCGGCTAATGAAAAACTGTTTTTT,CASSFGWGNAANEKLFF
TRBJ2-5,.,.,TRBV5-5,TGTGCCAGCAGCTGGGGAGAGCTTGACAAAGAGACCCAGTACTTC,CASSWGELDKETQYF
TRBJ2-3,TRBD2,.,TRBV19,TGTGCCAGTAGTTTCGCTAGCGGGGGCCTACCTCGTAAGGATACGCAGTATTTT,CASSFASGGLPRKDTQYF
TRBJ2-7,.,.,TRBV6-5,TGTGCCAGCAGCTACGCTGCTACGGGACACAATTACGAGCAGTACTTC,CASSYAATGHNYEQYF
TRBJ2-5,TRBD2,.,TRBV5-1,TGCGCCAGCAGCTTGGCGGGGGGTTCGGCTGGCCAAGAGACCCAGTACTTC,CASSLAGGSAGQETQYF
TRBJ1-2,.,.,TRBV7-2,TGTGCCAGCAGCCCCGCGACAGCCAACTATGGCTACACCTTC,CASSPATANYGYTF
TRBJ2-1,TRBD2,few,TRBV2,TGTGCCAGCAGGGAATGGACTAGCGGATACAATGAGCAGTTCTTC,CASREWTSGYNEQFF
TRBJ1-2,.,.,TRBV6-1,TGTGCCAGCAGTGAGGGCTGGTATGATGGCTACACCTTC,CASSEGWYDGYTF
TRBJ1-2,.,once,TRBV6-5,TGTGCCAGCCGCACCGGGGGGAACCTCAACTATGGCTACACCTTC,CASRTGGNLNYGYTF
TRBJ2-3,.,.,TRBV19,TGTGCCAGTAGTGAAGGGTCGGACTCAGATACGCAGTATTTT,CASSEGSDSDTQYF
TRBJ2-3,.,.,TRBV6-5,TGTGCCAGCAGAATGGCGGGTAGCACAGATACGCAGTATTTT,CASRMAGSTDTQYF
TRBJ1-4,TRBD1,.,TRBV7-8,TGTGCCAGCAGCTCCCCAGGGGGATCGGGTGAAAAACTGTTTTTT,CASSSPGGSGEKLFF
TRBJ1-2,TRBD1,once,TRBV12-3/TRBV12-4,TGTGCCAGCAGAACAGGGGGCAACTATGGCTACACCTTC,CASRTGGNYGYTF
TRBJ1-2,.,.,TRBV15,TGTGCCACCAGCAGAGTGGGCCAGGGCCCTGGCTACACCTTC,CATSRVGQGPGYTF
TRBJ1-1,TRBD1,.,TRBV6-5,TGTGCCAGCAGTCTACAGGGGACCACTGAAGCTTTCTTT,CASSLQGTTEAFF
TRBJ1-1,.,.,TRBV6-2/TRBV6-3,TGTGCCAGCAGTCGAAACAGGGTAGGGATGGCGACTGAAGCTTTCTTT,CASSRNRVGMATEAFF
TRBJ1-1,.,.,TRBV25-1,TGTGCCAGCAGTGGTACGGGGATGAACACTGAAGCTTTCTTT,CASSGTGMNTEAFF
TRBJ2-6,.,.,TRBV15,TGTGCCACCAGCAGAGATCTTTCTGGGGCCAACGTCCTGACTTTC,CATSRDLSGANVLTF
TRBJ2-7,.,.,TRBV4-2,TGTGCCAGCAGCCAATATCAGGGCTACGAGCAGTACTTC,CASSQYQGYEQYF
TRBJ2-1,TRBD1,.,TRBV30,TGTGCCTGGAGCGGGACAGGGATTGAGCAGTTCTTC,CAWSGTGIEQFF
TRBJ2-7,.,.,TRBV6-5,TGTGCCAGCAGTTTGCAGGGACTTGCCTACGAGCAGTACTTC,CASSLQGLAYEQYF
TRBJ1-1,.,.,TRBV6-5,TGTGCCAGCAGAGACACAGGGATGAGTACTGAAGCTTTCTTT,CASRDTGMSTEAFF